The sequence of this TCR beta chain was determined in a study of blood T cell repertoires in COVID-19 (dated by TCRdb to about 2020). General notes on the study: The collaborator samples originated in the United States, Italy and Spain and spanned the acute and convalescent phases of COVID-19. The prospective study material was composed of cDNA or gDNA derived from T cells, B-cell-depleted T cells, or PBMCs. The dataset comprised deeply sampled blood TCRbeta repertoires from subjects exposed to, actively infected with, or recovered from COVID-19. The repertoires were released in a freely available public database intended as a resource for research on the immune response to SARS-CoV-2. The samples were drawn from the first 160 participants of the ongoing ImmuneRACE study and from 950 to 1,500 subjects provided by 6 global collaborators. The sample metadata nearly always contained a de-identified subject ID, COVID-19 status, age in years and sex. Where available, HLA class I and class II types were obtained from metadata supplied by the sample provider rather than from assay-based typing.

The CDR3 spans 14 residues, from the cysteine through the phenylalanine. Only CDR3 DNA remains: 42 bases, in frame from the first base. V is clipped by 8 bases and J by 1 base, and the sequence between their germline boundaries is 14 bases long. According to the germline V gene, CDR1 reads MGHDK and CDR2 reads SYGVNS. In its sample, this clone was seen once. The target of this receptor is not known. Base qualities are not provided; no much larger clone lies one nucleotide away. Paper-wide results and their limitations: How much clinical and demographic metadata was included differed by source and by participant, and the metadata was provided uncurated.

One collaborating source in Seattle enrolled patients while the patients were actively infected and followed the patients over time throughout the course of disease. Each collaborating institution followed its own protocols to collect whole blood in K2EDTA tubes. For TCRbeta analysis, collaborator samples were shipped as frozen whole blood, as isolated PBMCs, or as DNA extracted from either sample type. TCRbeta CDR3 regions were amplified from genomic DNA using the immunoSEQ Assay, a bias-controlled multiplex PCR. The study's processing was this. The number of nucleated cells in each sample was estimated by amplification of reference gene primers within the assay. Sequence reads were collapsed and filtered to measure the absolute abundance of every unique TCRbeta CDR3 rearrangement. For each sample, productive Simpson clonality was calculated as the square root of Simpson's diversity index over productive rearrangements. Entries here come from immuneACCESS through TCRdb and include only in-frame sequences with V and J called. Some clones fail to appear in such tables; in the studies checked, an unresolved V gene covers under half of the shortfall, and the cause of the remainder is unknown. V, J and clone size reflect that table, while D and trimming were determined from the DNA. In this sample the table shows 150,000 to 200,000 clones, around 82% of which occur a single time. The leading ten clones occupy around 7% of the sample.

The TCR comes from a woman aged 40 to 49 with COVID-19, enrolled during active disease. The chain was built from TRBV25-1 and TRBJ1-1; no D segment can be confidently identified. The sample was peripheral blood. The nucleotide sequence is given as TGTGCCAGCTCCCGAGAGGCCCAGAACACTGAAGCTTTCTTT. Its protein is CASSREAQNTEAFF.